This TCR beta chain was identified during a study of cytomegalovirus exposure and HLA in healthy donors. Regarding this clone: Its antigen is unidentified. Compared with germline, one end of the junction differs, possibly owing to a read error.

Study-wide results and caveats: Compared with the approximately 670-donor mean, an Asian-associated ancestry cluster reportedly had fewer N-insertions, according to a later analysis. Indistinguishable V segments, including TRBV6-2 and TRBV6-3, were excluded. In a later analysis, a missense DCLRE1C variant was linked to TCR beta V- and J-gene trimming.

This PCR relied on a set of 60 Vbeta primers and 13 Jbeta primers. Some clones are missing from TCRdb's copy, which holds only in-frame ones; the method was immunoSEQ multiplex PCR. The sample records 220,000 or so clones, 60% to 80% being singletons. This CDR3 has 15 amino acids. Germline V lookup: CDR1 MGHRA, CDR2 YSYEKL. The clonotype originates from a woman aged 30 to 39 in good health and CMV-seronegative. The chain joins TRBV4-1 to TRBJ2-7; TRBD2 matches 8 bases. Sequenced material: PBMCs. As DNA, the CDR3 is TGCGCCAGCAGCGCCACCAGCGGGAGTTTGAACGAGCAGTCCTTC. Amino acid sequence: CASSATSGSLNEQSF.